These 5 T cell receptor beta chains originate from one sample sequenced in a study of immune cell composition in non-small cell lung cancer. Sequenced by immunoSEQ multiplex PCR; TCRdb stores in-frame clones only, minus some. The table records about 10,000 clones, around 68% of them present only once. Sequenced: lung tumor tissue. The receptors derive from a human donor with non-small cell lung cancer.

Here the CDR3 reads CASSVEGSYNQPQHF. DNA for the CDR3: TGTGCCAGCAGCGTAGAGGGCAGTTACAATCAGCCCCAGCATTTT. The chain links TRBV9 to TRBJ1-5; D gene uncertain. The germline V and J ends were trimmed by 0 bases and 3 bases, with 10 bases remaining between them. This CDR3 has 15 residues. Looked up from germline, CDR1 is SGDLS and CDR2 is YYNGEE. The variable domain in full, completed from reference TRBV9 and TRBJ1-5, reads DSGVTQTPKHLITATGQRVTLRCSPRSGDLSVYWYQQSLDQGLQFLIQYYNGEERAKGNILERFSAQQFPDLHSELNLSSLELGDSALYFCASSVEGSYNQPQHFGDGTRLSIL.

This clone was counted between two and nine times. The V and J genes are TRBV4-1 and TRBJ1-6, with 8 bases lining up with TRBD1. J was trimmed by 1 base and V by 0 bases; bases with no gene match: 11. CDR1 and CDR2 from the germline V gene are MGHRA and YSYEKL. The CDR3 has 20 amino acids. The CDR3: CASSQEYRTGFGSYNSPLHF. The CDR3 DNA follows: TGCGCCAGCAGCCAAGAATACCGGACAGGGTTTGGATCCTATAATTCACCCCTCCACTTT.

This clone was seen a few times. The CDR3, as DNA: TGTGCCAGCACCCCTGGGACCTTAACAGGGGATAGCAATCAGCCCCAGCATTTT. Its protein is CASTPGTLTGDSNQPQHF. The chain is built from TRBV5-4 and TRBJ1-5, with TRBD1 matching over 7 bases. V was clipped by 6 bases and J by 0 bases; unmatched bases: 15. This CDR3 comprises 18 residues. Germline CDR1 is SGHNT and CDR2 is YYREEE (reference sequence).

This chain links TRBV7-2 with TRBJ2-7; D gene ambiguous. The V end was cut by 4 bases, the J end by 4 bases, with 8 bases between. This CDR3 has 12 amino acids. Per the germline V gene, CDR1 is SGHTA and CDR2 is FQGNSA. Written as DNA, the CDR3 is TGTGCCAGCAGCTCCCAGATATACGAGCAGTACTTC. Translation: CASSSQIYEQYF.

This sequence joins TRBV4-2 and TRBJ2-3, with D maybe TRBD1 (6 bases). V shed 2 bases and J shed 0 bases, with 15 bases lying between them. Germline V lookup: CDR1 LGHNA, CDR2 YNFKEQ. This CDR3 has 17 amino acids. CDR3 sequence reads: CASSQSLRQVSTDTQYF. The CDR3 coding sequence is TGTGCCAGCAGCCAATCTCTCCGACAGGTTAGCACAGATACGCAGTATTTT.